The present T cell receptor (beta chain) was sequenced within a study of blood T cell repertoires in COVID-19. Study overall: In each case, the material was cDNA or gDNA derived from T cells, B-cell-depleted T cells, or PBMCs.

TCRdb's copy holds only in-frame clones and misses some; the assay was immunoSEQ multiplex PCR. This sample yields 250,000 to 300,000 clones, of which over 70% are seen a single time; approximately 5.9% belongs to the top ten. The CDR3 extends over 14 amino acids. Per germline, CDR1 SGHRS and CDR2 YFSETQ. J gave up 7 bases and V 4 bases, and 3 bases lay outside the gene matches. The source is a man of 80 years or more with acute or convalescent COVID-19. V usage is TRBV5-1 and J usage is TRBJ1-4; TRBD1 aligns across 11 bases. Sequencing was done on a sample of peripheral blood. The CDR3 loop is CASSRDRGFEKLFF. The CDR3 DNA reads as TGCGCCAGCAGCCGGGACAGGGGGTTTGAAAAACTGTTTTTT.